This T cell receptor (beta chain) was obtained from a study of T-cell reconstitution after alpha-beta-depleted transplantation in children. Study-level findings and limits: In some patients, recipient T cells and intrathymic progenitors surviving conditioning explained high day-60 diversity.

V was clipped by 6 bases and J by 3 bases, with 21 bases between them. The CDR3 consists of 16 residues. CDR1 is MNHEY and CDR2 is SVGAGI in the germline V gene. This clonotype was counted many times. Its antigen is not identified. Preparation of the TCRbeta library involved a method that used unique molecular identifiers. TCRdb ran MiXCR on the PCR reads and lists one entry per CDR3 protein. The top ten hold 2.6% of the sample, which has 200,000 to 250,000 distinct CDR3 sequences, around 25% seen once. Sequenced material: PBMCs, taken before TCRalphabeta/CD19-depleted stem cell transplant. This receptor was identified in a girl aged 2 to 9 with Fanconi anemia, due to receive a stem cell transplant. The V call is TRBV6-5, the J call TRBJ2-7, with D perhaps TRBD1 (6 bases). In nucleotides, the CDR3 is TGTGCCAGCAGCTTACTCGGGGCAGGGGCATTCTACGAGCAGTACTTC. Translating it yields CASSLLGAGAFYEQYF.